This T cell receptor beta chain was obtained from a study of neurological immune-mediated disorders. 5'RACE employing 10-nucleotide random UMIs yielded the cDNA. TCRdb reprocessed the 5' RACE reads via MiXCR and lists one record per CDR3 protein. The table shows approximately 82,000 distinct CDR3 sequences, with 13% to 15% occurring only once. This clonotype was observed at least ten times. The V gene end was trimmed by 4 bases and the J gene end by 5 bases; junction bases not matched to a gene: 10. Looked up from germline, CDR1 is SGHRS and CDR2 is YFSETQ. This CDR3 comprises 15 residues. The receptor's source is a woman between 45 and 60 years old in good health. The chain is built from TRBV5-1 and TRBJ2-5; 8 bases are a match to TRBD1. Sequencing used PBMCs. As DNA, the CDR3 is TGCGCCAGCAGCGCCACAGGGGGAATTTGGGAGACCCAGTACTTC. Translated, it gives CASSATGGIWETQYF.